This T cell receptor beta chain comes out of a study of cytomegalovirus exposure and HLA in healthy donors. Study-wide results and caveats: Subsequent analysis showed first-cohort TCR clusters tending to co-occur in some 110 validation repertoires. With high specificity and sensitivity, the classifier reportedly diagnosed cytomegalovirus status.

As concerns this clone: The antigen is unknown.

Sequencing used immunoSEQ multiplex PCR; TCRdb keeps in-frame clones, though not all of them. The data hold more than 75,000 clones, with more than 85% observed a single time. This CDR3 spans 13 amino acids. Germline lookup yields CDR1 MNHEY and CDR2 SMNVEV (reference sequence). V was cut by 8 bases and J by 2 bases, with 10 bases left in between. The donors belonged to the roughly 120-subject validation cohort, separate from the roughly 700-subject first cohort. The sequenced sample consisted of PBMCs. V gene TRBV27 combines with J gene TRBJ2-1; a possible D gene is TRBD1 (6 bases). This sequence originates from a man in his late teens or twenties in good health and CMV-seronegative. The CDR3 sequence: CASGRGAYNEQFF. The CDR3 coding sequence is TGTGCCAGCGGCAGGGGCGCCTACAATGAGCAGTTCTTC.